The 31 T cell receptor beta chains below come from one sample, sequenced in a study of blood T cell repertoires in COVID-19. Using immunoSEQ multiplex PCR, the repertoire was profiled, and TCRdb retains in-frame clones only, with some absent. The sample shows 200,000 to 250,000 clones, about nine tenths of them seen only once. The material sequenced was peripheral blood. These receptors all stem from a man aged 60 to 75 who had recovered from COVID-19.

The chain employs TRBV2 and TRBJ2-5; 7 bases are shared with TRBD1. The CDR3 consists of 14 residues. V shed 6 bases, J shed 1 base, and the junction held 5 bases outside the gene matches. Germline V gene lookup returns CDR1 SNHLY and CDR2 FYNNEI. The CDR3 DNA reads TGTGCCAGCAGCGCAGACAGGGCCCAAGAGACCCAGTACTTC. Its translation is CASSADRAQETQYF.

This chain uses TRBV6-1 with TRBJ2-4, with 11 bases aligning to TRBD2. CDR3 size: 20 residues. The germline V gene encodes CDR1 MNHNS and CDR2 SASEGT. V shed 1 base, J shed 3 bases, and the junction held 14 bases outside the gene matches. The CDR3 DNA reads as TGTGCCAGCAGTGAAGGAAGGGCTAGCGGGAGGACCAGGGGCAAAAACATTCAGTACTTC. Translated: CASSEGRASGRTRGKNIQYF.

V gene TRBV9 combines with J gene TRBJ2-1, with D maybe TRBD2 (5 bases). Germline V gene sequence: CDR1 SGDLS, CDR2 YYNGEE. V was pared by 7 bases and J by 1 base, with 15 bases between. This CDR3 spans 15 amino acids. The CDR3 reads CASSGTGSSYNEQFF. The CDR3 nucleotides read TGTGCCAGCTCGGGAACGGGGTCATCCTACAATGAGCAGTTCTTC. The entire variable domain, with the rest obtained from reference TRBV9 and TRBJ2-1, is as follows: DSGVTQTPKHLITATGQRVTLRCSPRSGDLSVYWYQQSLDQGLQFLIQYYNGEERAKGNILERFSAQQFPDLHSELNLSSLELGDSALYFCASSGTGSSYNEQFFGPGTRLTVL.

Of note for this clone: A read error may produce the germline difference seen at one junction end. V and J are TRBV2 and TRBJ1-5; D is unresolved. CDR3 size: 8 residues. Germline V gene lookup returns CDR1 SNHLY and CDR2 FYNNEI. The CDR3 nucleotides are TGTGCCAGCAGTATTAGAGGCTTT. Translated: CASSIRGF.

The V call is TRBV18, the J call TRBJ1-2, with TRBD1 matching 8 bases. V shed 2 bases, J shed 7 bases, and the junction held 9 bases outside the gene matches. CDR3 length equals 15 residues. The germline V gene has CDR1 KGHSH and CDR2 LQKENI. The CDR3 sequence: CASSPREQGVLGYTF. The DNA for the CDR3 is TGTGCCAGCTCACCAAGAGAACAGGGGGTTCTTGGCTACACCTTC.

The chain carries TRBV5-1 and TRBJ1-1; TRBD1 matches 7 bases. Germline trimming cut 0 bases from V and 1 base from J; bases unmatched to any gene: 6. CDR1 is SGHRS and CDR2 is YFSETQ in the germline V gene. CDR3 length: 16 residues. The CDR3 region has the DNA TGCGCCAGCAGCTTGGTTGCTCAGGGGGGGAACACTGAAGCTTTCTTT. Translating gives CASSLVAQGGNTEAFF.

CDR3 residues: CASSLALSGLKRTDTQYF. For the CDR3, the DNA is TGCGCCAGCAGCTTGGCTCTTTCTGGCCTTAAGAGGACAGATACGCAGTATTTT. This rearrangement joins TRBV5-1 to TRBJ2-3; no firm D call. CDR1 is SGHRS and CDR2 is YFSETQ in the germline V gene. The V gene lost 0 bases and the J gene lost 3 bases, with 20 bases spanning the gap. There are 18 residues in the CDR3.

The genes are TRBV27 and TRBJ1-3; D is uncertain. Germline values: CDR1 MNHEY, CDR2 SMNVEV (reference sequence). The CDR3 totals 15 residues. Deletions cut 4 bases from V and 0 bases from J, with 10 bases between. As DNA, the CDR3 is TGTGCCAGCAGTTCCGAGGGAGGCTCTGGAAACACCATATATTTT. It translates to CASSSEGGSGNTIYF.

The genes are TRBV7-9 and TRBJ2-2, with D possibly matching TRBD1 (6 bases). From germline, CDR1 is SEHNR and CDR2 FQNEAQ (reference sequence). V gave up 4 bases and J gave up 6 bases, with 15 bases separating them. CDR3 size: 15 residues. The CDR3 region has the DNA TGTGCCAGCAGCTCCGACAGGAATCCCGCCGGGGAGCTGTTTTTT. Amino acids: CASSSDRNPAGELFF. Drawing the rest from reference TRBV7-9 and TRBJ2-2, the complete variable domain is DTGVSQNPRHKITKRGQNVTFRCDPISEHNRLYWYRQTLGQGPEFLTYFQNEAQLEKSRLLSDRFSAERPKGSFSTLEIQRTEQGDSAMYLCASSSDRNPAGELFFGEGSRLTVL.

The gene calls are TRBV29-1 and TRBJ2-5, with 8 bases aligning to TRBD1. Trimming took 8 bases from V and 1 from J; bases not matched to a gene: 9. Germline-derived CDR1 and CDR2 are SQVTM and ANQGSEA. This CDR3 spans 14 amino acids. CDR3 sequence reads: CSYKRQGIQETQYF. In nucleotides, the CDR3 is TGCAGCTATAAGAGACAGGGGATCCAAGAGACCCAGTACTTC.

The chain recombines TRBV5-1 with TRBJ2-2; D is unclear. In germline, CDR1 is SGHRS, CDR2 YFSETQ. The V and J ends lost 4 bases and 2 bases respectively, with 12 bases between them. The CDR3 sequence is 15 residues long. The chain's CDR3 is CASSRRQTNTGELFF. The CDR3 nucleotides are TGCGCCAGCAGCCGGCGGCAGACTAACACCGGGGAGCTGTTTTTT. The variable domain in full, completed from reference TRBV5-1 and TRBJ2-2, reads KAGVTQTPRYLIKTRGQQVTLSCSPISGHRSVSWYQQTPGQGLQFLFEYFSETQRNKGNFPGRFSGRQFSNSRSEMNVSTLELGDSALYLCASSRRQTNTGELFFGEGSRLTVL.

The chain recombines TRBV21-1 with TRBJ1-6; the table names TRBD1, a call not compared with the DNA. TRBV21-1 is classified as a pseudogene. The CDR3 has 13 amino acids. CDR3 DNA sequence: TGTGCCAGAACGGACAGAGATAATTCACCCCTCCACTTT. Translated, it gives CARTDRDNSPLHF.

The rearrangement joins TRBV5-1 to TRBJ1-6; no firm D call. The CDR3 is 17 residues long. With 0 bases removed from V and 9 bases from J, the gap between germline ends came to 19 bases. The germline CDR1 and CDR2 sequences are SGHRS and YFSETQ. CDR3 nucleotides: TGCGCCAGCAGCTTGGTTCGTGCAGGTTTACGCGCTTCACCCCTCCACTTT. Protein: CASSLVRAGLRASPLHF.

V and J are TRBV19 and TRBJ1-5, with 9 bases lining up with TRBD1. J gave up 7 bases and V 4 bases, and 11 bases lay outside the gene matches. The CDR3 contains 16 residues. From germline, CDR1 is LNHDA and CDR2 SQIVND (reference sequence). The CDR3 spells CASSTQQGAGGQPQHF. The CDR3 DNA is TGTGCCAGTAGTACGCAACAGGGGGCGGGTGGACAGCCCCAGCATTTT.

The chain joins TRBV9 to TRBJ2-3, with D unclear. This CDR3 comprises 13 residues. V shed 6 bases and J shed 0 bases, with 8 bases lying between them. Germline V gene data show CDR1 as SGDLS and CDR2 as YYNGEE. This CDR3 is CASTYLSTDTQYF. CDR3 in DNA: TGTGCCAGCACCTACCTTAGCACAGATACGCAGTATTTT.

The chain joins TRBV4-1 to TRBJ1-6; D possibly corresponds to TRBD1 (6 bases). This CDR3 has 15 residues. The ends were cut back, 3 bases at V and 8 bases at J, with 14 bases in the middle. Germline V lookup: CDR1 MGHRA, CDR2 YSYEKL. In DNA, the CDR3 is TGCGCCAGCAGCCAGTCGGACAGACTCTATTCACCCCTCCACTTT. It encodes CASSQSDRLYSPLHF.

The rearrangement uses TRBV20-1 and TRBJ1-2; D remains unclear. The V end was cut by 5 bases, the J end by 8 bases, with 6 bases between. CDR3 length equals 9 residues. Germline V CDR1 and CDR2: DFQATT, SNEGSKA (reference sequence). In DNA form, the CDR3 reads TGCAGTGCTGCTGAGGGCTACACCTTC. This translates into CSAAEGYTF.

This rearrangement joins TRBV9 to TRBJ2-5, with D perhaps matching TRBD2 (5 bases). Trimming removed 1 base from V and 5 bases from J, with 15 bases in between. Germline values: CDR1 SGDLS, CDR2 YYNGEE. The CDR3 extends over 15 amino acids. The CDR3 nucleotides are TGTGCCAGCAGCGTACAATCCGGGGTGAGGGAGACCCAGTACTTC. Amino acid sequence: CASSVQSGVRETQYF.

This chain links TRBV6-6 with TRBJ2-3; a possible D gene is TRBD1 (5 bases). V gave up 11 bases and J gave up 1 base, with 13 bases separating them. The germline CDR1 and CDR2 sequences are MNHNY and SVGAGI (reference sequence). This CDR3 contains 13 residues. The CDR3 loop reads CASYLGGTDTQYF. Written as DNA, the CDR3 is TGTGCCTCGTACCTAGGGGGCACAGATACGCAGTATTTT.

The chain recombines TRBV3-1 (or the pseudogene TRBV3-2) with TRBJ2-7; 11 bases fit TRBD2. Germline CDR1 reads LGHDT; CDR2 reads YNNKEL (reference sequence). Trimming at V came to 4 bases and at J to 12 bases, leaving 14 bases not matched to a gene. CDR3 length: 15 residues. CDR3 bases: TGTGCCAGCAGCCCGACCGGGACTAGCGGAGGAGTTACGTACTTC. Translating it yields CASSPTGTSGGVTYF.

The chain uses TRBV18 and TRBJ2-7, with D perhaps matching TRBD2 (5 bases). The ends were cut back, 5 bases at V and 0 bases at J, with 20 bases in the middle. The germline V gene has CDR1 KGHSH and CDR2 LQKENI. This CDR3 comprises 17 residues. The CDR3 here is CASSMGHPRAGSYEQYF. The CDR3 DNA reads TGTGCCAGCTCAATGGGCCACCCGCGGGCTGGCTCCTACGAGCAGTACTTC. The variable domain in full, completed from reference TRBV18 and TRBJ2-7, reads NAGVMQNPRHLVRRRGQEARLRCSPMKGHSHVYWYRQLPEEGLKFMVYLQKENIIDESGMPKERFSAEFPKEGPSILRIQQVVRGDSAAYFCASSMGHPRAGSYEQYFGPGTRLTVT.

V usage is TRBV24-1 and J usage is TRBJ2-3; the match to TRBD2 covers 7 bases. This CDR3 contains 15 residues. V was clipped by 5 bases and J by 2 bases; unmatched bases: 6. Germline V gene sequence: CDR1 KGHDR, CDR2 SFDVKD. As DNA, the CDR3 is TGTGCCACCAGTGGAGCCGGGACTAACACAGATACGCAGTATTTT. Protein sequence: CATSGAGTNTDTQYF.

This CDR3 is CASSLDGGTNTEAFF. CDR3 coding DNA: TGTGCCAGCAGCTTGGATGGGGGGACGAACACTGAAGCTTTCTTT. The chain carries TRBV5-4 and TRBJ1-1; perhaps TRBD1 as D (5 bases). V was cut by 0 bases and J by 1 base, with 10 bases left in between. Germline V gene data show CDR1 as SGHNT and CDR2 as YYREEE (reference sequence). The CDR3 totals 15 residues.

The chain has TRBV3-1 (or the pseudogene TRBV3-2) and TRBJ2-1, with 11 positions matching TRBD2. V shed 4 bases, J shed 6 bases, and the junction held 8 bases outside the gene matches. Per germline, CDR1 LGHDT and CDR2 YNNKEL (reference sequence). The CDR3 is 16 residues long. CDR3 sequence reads: CASSPYLAGGPNEQFF. The CDR3 nucleotides read TGTGCCAGCAGCCCTTACTTAGCGGGGGGGCCCAATGAGCAGTTCTTC.

This clone was picked up a small number of times. The CDR3 reads CASSEDRTLDNSPLHF. The DNA for the CDR3 is TGTGCCAGCAGCGAGGACAGGACCCTAGATAATTCACCCCTCCACTTT. This sequence joins TRBV9 and TRBJ1-6, with 7 bases fitting TRBD1. This CDR3 contains 16 residues. Germline CDR1 is SGDLS and CDR2 is YYNGEE. The junction had 8 bases not matched to a gene; V was cut back by 3 bases and J by 5 bases.

V is TRBV7-6 and J is TRBJ2-1; perhaps TRBD2 as D (6 bases). Per germline, CDR1 SGHVS and CDR2 FNYEAQ. V was shortened by 5 bases and J by 5 bases, with 19 bases between the two germline ends. CDR3 length: 16 amino acids. CDR3 protein: CASSRYGGPLDNEQFF. DNA for the CDR3: TGTGCCAGCAGCCGTTACGGGGGTCCTTTAGACAATGAGCAGTTCTTC.

In its sample, this clone was seen a few times. The chain carries TRBV7-3 and TRBJ1-1, with D possibly matching TRBD1 (5 bases). Trimming stripped 5 bases from V and 1 base from J, with 8 bases between. Germline loops: CDR1 SGHTA, CDR2 FQGTGA. The CDR3 is 13 amino acids. CDR3 DNA sequence: TGTGCCAGCAGCCGTGGACAGAACACTGAAGCTTTCTTT. Amino acids: CASSRGQNTEAFF.

The rearrangement joins TRBV28 to TRBJ1-5, with TRBD1 matching 10 bases. V shed 6 bases, J shed 6 bases, and the junction held 11 bases outside the gene matches. The length of the CDR3 is 16 residues. Germline V CDR1 and CDR2: MDHEN, SYDVKM. CDR3 sequence: CASRDGTGVSSQPQHF. The CDR3 coding sequence is TGTGCCAGCAGGGATGGGACAGGGGTTAGTAGTCAGCCCCAGCATTTT.

The chain couples TRBV2 to TRBJ1-4; D not certain. The germline V gene encodes CDR1 SNHLY and CDR2 FYNNEI. This CDR3 is 14 amino acids long. Between the trimmed V and J ends, which lost 4 bases and 7 bases, there was a span of 13 bases. The CDR3 nucleotides read TGTGCCAGCAGTGTACAGCCCGGAGGTGAAAAACTGTTTTTT. As protein: CASSVQPGGEKLFF.

The chain employs TRBV6-5 and TRBJ2-1, with TRBD2 matching over 11 bases. The CDR3 length is 15 residues. The germline gives CDR1 MNHEY, CDR2 SVGAGI. After removal of 5 bases from V and 4 bases from J, the junction contained 4 bases not matched to a gene. The chain's CDR3 is CASSTLAGGYNEQFF. In DNA form, the CDR3 reads TGTGCCAGCAGTACCCTAGCGGGGGGTTACAATGAGCAGTTCTTC.

The V gene is TRBV5-4, the J gene TRBJ2-1; 8 nucleotides align to TRBD1. The germline CDR1 and CDR2 sequences are SGHNT and YYREEE (reference sequence). V was pared by 4 bases and J by 4 bases, with 7 bases of the junction left unmatched. The CDR3 is 15 residues long. CDR3 DNA: TGTGCCAGCAGCCAGGGGGCTGGAAAGTACAATGAGCAGTTCTTC. It translates to CASSQGAGKYNEQFF.